This record concerns one TCR beta chain sequence. No antigen is known for it. The source of the sample is a study of CD8 T cells in ankylosing spondylitis. General study findings and limits: Disease-linked clones reportedly concentrated significantly in matched ankylosing spondylitis synovial fluid. Seemingly characteristic of ankylosing spondylitis blood was a TCR beta motif consisting of roughly 8 highly homologous variants.

Germline V gene sequence: CDR1 DFQATT, CDR2 SNEGSKA (reference sequence). This CDR3 contains 16 residues. Trimming shortened V by 0 bases and J by 3 bases, and 15 bases separated the two germline ends. In making TCR beta libraries, quantitative 5'-RACE with molecular barcodes was used. TCRdb fed the 5' RACE reads into MiXCR, producing one record per CDR3 protein. The data contain a few hundred thousand distinct CDR3 sequences, 15% to 20% of them singletons. This clonotype originated in a male donor with ankylosing spondylitis or in good health (not recorded which). Sequencing was carried out using blood, either unsorted or a sorted T cell fraction (not recorded which). V is TRBV20-1 and J is TRBJ2-1; D uncertain. The CDR3 DNA is TGCAGTGCTAGAGATCACGTGACCTCGAACTACAATGAGCAGTTCTTC. This codes for CSARDHVTSNYNEQFF.